This record looks at one T cell receptor (beta chain) sequence and its context. Its antigen is unknown. A read error may account for a junction end that differs from germline. CDR1 is SEHNR, CDR2 FQNEAQ, per germline (reference sequence). CDR3 length: 14 residues. Produced via immunoSEQ multiplex PCR; TCRdb's table is partial and in-frame only. The table records roughly 110,000 clones, approximately 90% of them present only once. These data originate in a study of OX40 agonist ivuxolimab in advanced cancers. Study-wide background: Administration of intravenous ivuxolimab to patients occurred every 2 weeks at 0.01 to 10 mg/kg. Three patients showed partial responses: one hepatocellular carcinoma and two cutaneous melanoma cases. Study-level points and caveats: Compared with CD4+, CD8+ T cells on average had more expanded clones.

The receptor's source is an adult with an advanced solid tumor such as melanoma, head and neck, liver or kidney cancer. Sequences were derived from CD4+ or CD8+ T cells sorted from blood, sampled in a trial of the OX40 agonist ivuxolimab. V usage is TRBV7-9 and J usage is TRBJ1-1; D is unclear. The CDR3 bases are TGCGCCAGCAGCCAAGATGTGGTGGCGATTGAAGCTTTCTTT. Its protein is CASSQDVVAIEAFF.